This section outlines one TCR beta chain sequence together with its context. Its matching antigen is unknown. This entry belongs to a study of cytomegalovirus exposure and HLA in healthy donors. Study at large: Tens of millions of unique TCRs, all from HLA-typed donors, were included in an early release of the data. Study-wide findings and caveats: Across donors, most TCRs were seen rarely, yet some public ones were widespread.

PCR primers comprised 60 Vbeta and 13 Jbeta primers. Profiling relied on immunoSEQ multiplex PCR, and the TCRdb table lists in-frame clones only, not all of them. Of 75,000 to 90,000 clones detected, 78% appear once; the ten largest clones hold less than 4.5%. Per germline, CDR1 LGHNA and CDR2 YSLEER. The junction had 6 bases not matched to a gene; V was cut back by 1 base and J by 4 bases. CDR3 length: 15 amino acids. The sequencing input was PBMCs. This sequence originates from a man aged 40-55 years in good health and CMV-seronegative. V is TRBV4-3 and J is TRBJ1-2; 7 nucleotides agree with TRBD1. CDR3 in amino acids: CASSQVMGQPYGYTF. The CDR3 DNA reads as TGCGCCAGCAGCCAAGTGATGGGACAGCCCTATGGCTACACCTTC.